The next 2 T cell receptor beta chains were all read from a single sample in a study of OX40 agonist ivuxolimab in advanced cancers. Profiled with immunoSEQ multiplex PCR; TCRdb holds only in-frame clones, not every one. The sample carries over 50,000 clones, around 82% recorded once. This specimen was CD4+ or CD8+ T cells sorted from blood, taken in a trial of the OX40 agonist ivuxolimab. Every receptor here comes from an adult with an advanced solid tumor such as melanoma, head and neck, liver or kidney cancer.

The CDR3 here is CASTRDPSGEKLFF. The DNA of the CDR3 is TGTGCCAGCACTCGGGACCCTTCGGGGGAAAAACTGTTTTTT. The chain joins TRBV2 to TRBJ1-4; tentative D call: TRBD1 (5 bases). Germline lookup yields CDR1 SNHLY and CDR2 FYNNEI. Trimming stripped 7 bases from V and 8 bases from J, with 17 bases between. This CDR3 spans 14 amino acids.

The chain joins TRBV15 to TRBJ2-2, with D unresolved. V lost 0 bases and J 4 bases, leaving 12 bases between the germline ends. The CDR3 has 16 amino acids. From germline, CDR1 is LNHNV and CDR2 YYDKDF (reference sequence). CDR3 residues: CATSRDSGQSTGELFF. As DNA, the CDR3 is TGTGCCACCAGCAGAGACTCCGGCCAGTCCACCGGGGAGCTGTTTTTT.